A selection of T cell receptor beta chains follows, all from one sample in a study. TCRdb's table, derived via immunoSEQ multiplex PCR, lists solely in-frame clones and lacks some. The sample has 45,000 to 60,000 clones; roughly 93% are singletons. Sequencing was carried out using PBMCs. The receptors shown here come from a man aged 40-50 years with rheumatoid arthritis. The CDR3 runs from the conserved cysteine through the conserved F or W. The D gene is left open where the match is weak.

d_gene: TRBD1
j_gene: TRBJ2-7
v_gene: TRBV7-3
CDR3aa: CASSLTGQPSEQYF
CDR3nt: TGTGCCAGCAGCTTAACGGGACAGCCATCCGAGCAGTACTTC

d_gene: TRBD1
j_gene: TRBJ1-2
v_gene: TRBV30
CDR3aa: CAWTGGLRGEGYTF
CDR3nt: TGTGCCTGGACAGGGGGACTCAGGGGTGAAGGCTACACCTTC

d_gene: NA
j_gene: TRBJ1-5
v_gene: TRBV30
CDR3aa: CAAGEWGYNQPQHF
CDR3nt: TGTGCCGCGGGGGAGTGGGGCTACAATCAGCCCCAGCATTTT

d_gene: NA
j_gene: TRBJ1-3
v_gene: TRBV5-8
CDR3aa: CASSPGVGNTIYF
CDR3nt: TGTGCCAGCAGCCCAGGGGTTGGAAACACCATATATTTT

d_gene: NA
j_gene: TRBJ2-7
v_gene: TRBV24-1
CDR3aa: CATRWDGAYEQYF
CDR3nt: TGTGCCACCCGTTGGGACGGCGCCTACGAGCAGTACTTC

d_gene: NA
j_gene: TRBJ1-4
v_gene: TRBV4-1
CDR3aa: CASSQVGRKNEKLFF
CDR3nt: TGCGCCAGCAGCCAAGTTGGGCGTAAAAATGAAAAACTGTTTTTT

d_gene: TRBD1
j_gene: TRBJ2-7
v_gene: TRBV9
CDR3aa: CASSLQQGGAYEQYF
CDR3nt: TGTGCCAGCAGCCTCCAACAGGGGGGAGCCTACGAGCAGTACTTC

d_gene: NA
j_gene: TRBJ1-3
v_gene: TRBV15
CDR3aa: CATSRFRTLSSGNTIYF
CDR3nt: TGTGCCACCAGCAGATTTAGGACTCTTAGCTCTGGAAACACCATATATTTT

d_gene: NA
j_gene: TRBJ2-1
v_gene: TRBV12-3/TRBV12-4
CDR3aa: CASRLQGNEQFF
CDR3nt: TGTGCCAGCAGACTCCAGGGGAATGAGCAGTTCTTC

d_gene: NA
j_gene: TRBJ1-6
v_gene: TRBV25-1
CDR3aa: CASSEARFYNSPLHF
CDR3nt: TGTGCCAGCAGTGAGGCCAGGTTCTATAATTCACCCCTCCACTTT

d_gene: NA
j_gene: TRBJ2-2
v_gene: TRBV6-6
CDR3aa: CASSPQRRGARDGELFF
CDR3nt: TGTGCCAGCAGTCCTCAGCGAAGGGGGGCTAGGGACGGGGAGCTGTTTTTT

d_gene: NA
j_gene: TRBJ2-1
v_gene: TRBV27
CDR3aa: CASSSNGGLNEQFF
CDR3nt: TGTGCCAGCAGTTCCAACGGGGGGCTAAATGAGCAGTTCTTC

d_gene: TRBD2
j_gene: TRBJ2-1
v_gene: TRBV28
CDR3aa: CASLSQGLAGGNEQFF
CDR3nt: TGTGCCAGCCTTTCCCAAGGACTAGCGGGAGGGAATGAGCAGTTCTTC

d_gene: NA
j_gene: TRBJ1-1
v_gene: TRBV4-1
CDR3aa: CASSRIQGSGTEAFF
CDR3nt: TGCGCCAGCAGCCGAATTCAGGGCTCTGGCACTGAAGCTTTCTTT

d_gene: TRBD1
j_gene: TRBJ2-2
v_gene: TRBV7-3
CDR3aa: CASSRWPGGAGELFF
CDR3nt: TGTGCCAGCAGCCGCTGGCCAGGGGGCGCCGGGGAGCTGTTTTTT

d_gene: NA
j_gene: TRBJ2-3
v_gene: TRBV7-3
CDR3aa: CASSSPSSTDTQYF
CDR3nt: TGTGCCAGCAGCTCTCCATCCAGTACAGATACGCAGTATTTT

d_gene: TRBD2
j_gene: TRBJ2-1
v_gene: TRBV5-6
CDR3aa: CASSLVSGSNEQFF
CDR3nt: TGTGCCAGCAGCTTGGTCAGCGGGAGTAATGAGCAGTTCTTC